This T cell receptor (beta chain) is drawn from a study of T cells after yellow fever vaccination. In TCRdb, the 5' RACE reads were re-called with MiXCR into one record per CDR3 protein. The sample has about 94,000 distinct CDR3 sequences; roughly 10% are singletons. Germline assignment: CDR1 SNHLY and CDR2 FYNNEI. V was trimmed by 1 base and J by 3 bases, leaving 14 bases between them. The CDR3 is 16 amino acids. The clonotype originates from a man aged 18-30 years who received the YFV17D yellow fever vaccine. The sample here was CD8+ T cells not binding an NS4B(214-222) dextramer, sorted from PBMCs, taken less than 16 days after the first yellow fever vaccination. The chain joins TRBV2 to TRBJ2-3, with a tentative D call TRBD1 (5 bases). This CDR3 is CASSEGWGPGTDTQYF. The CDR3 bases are TGTGCCAGCAGTGAAGGATGGGGCCCAGGGACAGATACGCAGTATTTT.